The entry below describes one TCR beta chain. Its recognized antigen is unknown. Base qualities were left out, and no much larger clone turns up one base away. This specimen belongs to a study of follicular helper T cells after annual influenza vaccination (dated by TCRdb to the late 2010s). With respect to the entire study: After each seasonal influenza vaccination, blood samples were collected on days 0, 7 and 28. To look at recall of cTfh clones, some subjects were tracked through successive annual vaccinations covering the 2013-2014, 2014-2015 and 2015-2016 seasons. One week after vaccination, a second recruited cohort of eleven to twelve subjects (Table S1) displayed a similar ICOS+CD38+ cTfh response. Multi-year samples were available from six subjects, with four subjects covering two vaccination seasons and two subjects covering three seasons. The 2013-2014 samples were cryopreserved, while the 2015 samples were processed right after collection.

Library generation was performed with the immunoSEQ multiplex PCR assay. Adaptive Biotechnologies handled the TCRB amplification, library preparation, sequencing and preliminary bioinformatics at Survey level resolution. For TCRB sequencing, genomic DNA from the sorted cTfh populations was amplified by multiplex PCR. The paper's data handling went like this. Clonality was calculated in R as 1 minus normalized Shannon entropy, and the Gini index was calculated with the R package ineq. To get the overlap score, the summed counts of shared sequences were divided by the total counts of all sequences in both of the compared samples. The significance of shared clonotypes was tested with Fisher's exact test, assuming a theoretical repertoire of 10^7 TCRB sequences. TCRdb obtained this table from immuneACCESS and retained in-frame rearrangements with V and J assigned. These tables miss some clones; where compared with another copy, unresolved V genes account for less than half of the shortfall, and the remainder is unexplained. For V, J and clone size, that table is used; D and trimming come from the DNA. In all, the sample holds more than 9,000 clones, and more than 65% of those were seen once. The top ten clones comprise roughly 3.6% of the sample.

The time point label, as the study defines it: 2015-2016 season, pre-vaccination. Seasonal inactivated influenza vaccine (Fluvarix) was administered to adults, and sorted blood CD4 subsets were tracked by TCRB sequencing before and after vaccination. To be eligible, subjects had to be community-dwelling and could not have received an influenza vaccine during the previous 6 months. Exclusions included influenza vaccine contraindications, substance abuse, HIV/AIDS, active malignancy, immunomodulatory medication and active illness such as respiratory infection. At each time point, roughly 35 to 110 mL of blood was collected. Circulating Tfh were defined as non-naive CD4+CXCR5+PD-1+ cells, and these cells were sorted into ICOS+CD38+ and ICOS-CD38- fractions. PBMC were isolated using Ficoll-Paque PLUS or SepMate separation. Cell subsets were sorted from PBMC on a BD FACS Aria before DNA extraction. The paper as a whole reports these results and caveats: Successive annual vaccinations recalled a recurrent oligoclonal ICOS+CD38+ cTfh response that contained tetramer and AIM influenza-specific clonotypes. ICOS+CD38+ cTfh clonality correlated with the frequency of that population, and its change correlated with the change in circulating plasmablast frequency. Day 7 ICOS+CD38+ clones were most often found later in ICOS-CD38- cTfh, suggesting that subset may serve as a memory reservoir. Productive TCRB sequences were recovered from only about 8.5-23% of analyzed cells, so rare clonotypes could not be sampled.

Measured from the cysteine to the phenylalanine, the CDR3 is 13 residues long. Only CDR3 DNA is held: 39 bases, read in frame from base 1. The V end loses 0 bases and the J end loses 12 bases, and a stretch of 12 bases separates them. In the germline V gene (reference sequence), CDR1 corresponds to MNHNY and CDR2 to SVGAGI. The sample here was CXCR5+ CD38- circulating T follicular helper cells from blood, taken on the day of influenza vaccination. Read against the paper, the sample's cell subset or site label means: circulating Tfh, non-naive CD4+CXCR5+PD-1+ (ICOS+CD38+ or ICOS-CD38-). The TCR was taken from an adult who received the influenza vaccine. The rearranged segments are TRBV6-6 and TRBJ2-1; matching of 6 bases hints at TRBD2 as the D gene. The nucleotide sequence is TGTGCCAGCAGTTACTCAGACAAGGGAGGGCAGTTCTTC. It specifies CASSYSDKGGQFF.